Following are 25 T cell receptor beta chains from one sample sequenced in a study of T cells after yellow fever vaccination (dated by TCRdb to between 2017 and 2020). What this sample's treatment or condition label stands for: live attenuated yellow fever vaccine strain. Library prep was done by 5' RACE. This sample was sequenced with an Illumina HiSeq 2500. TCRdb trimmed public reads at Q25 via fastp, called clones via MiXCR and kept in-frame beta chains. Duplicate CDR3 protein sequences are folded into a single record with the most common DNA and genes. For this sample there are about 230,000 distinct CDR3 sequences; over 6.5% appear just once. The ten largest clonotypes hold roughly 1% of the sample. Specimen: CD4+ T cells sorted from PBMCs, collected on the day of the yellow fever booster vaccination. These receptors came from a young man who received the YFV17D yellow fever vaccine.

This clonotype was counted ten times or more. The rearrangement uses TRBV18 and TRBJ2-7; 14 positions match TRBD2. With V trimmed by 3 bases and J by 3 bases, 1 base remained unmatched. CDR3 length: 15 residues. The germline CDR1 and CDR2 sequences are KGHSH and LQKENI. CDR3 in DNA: TGTGCCAGCTCACCCGGGACTAGCGGGAGCTACGAGCAGTACTTC. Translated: CASSPGTSGSYEQYF.

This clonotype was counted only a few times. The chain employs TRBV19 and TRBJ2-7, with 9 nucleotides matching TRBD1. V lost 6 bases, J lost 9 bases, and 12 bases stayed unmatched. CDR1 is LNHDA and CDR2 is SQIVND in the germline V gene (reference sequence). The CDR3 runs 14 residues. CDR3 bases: TGTGCCAGTAGAACCCGGGACAGGGCAGGGGTGCAGTACTTC. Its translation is CASRTRDRAGVQYF.

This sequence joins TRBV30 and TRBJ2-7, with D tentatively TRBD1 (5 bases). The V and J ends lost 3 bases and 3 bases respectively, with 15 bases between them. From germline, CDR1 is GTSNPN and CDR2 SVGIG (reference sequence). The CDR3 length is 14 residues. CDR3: CAWRDRYRSYEQYF. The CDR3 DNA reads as TGTGCCTGGAGGGACCGGTACAGGAGCTACGAGCAGTACTTC.

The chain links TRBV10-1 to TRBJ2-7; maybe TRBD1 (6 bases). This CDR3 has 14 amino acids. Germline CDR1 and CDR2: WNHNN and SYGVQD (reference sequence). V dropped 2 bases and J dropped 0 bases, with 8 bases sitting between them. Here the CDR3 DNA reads TGCGCCAGCAGTGAGCGAGGGGGCTCCTACGAGCAGTACTTC. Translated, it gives CASSERGGSYEQYF.

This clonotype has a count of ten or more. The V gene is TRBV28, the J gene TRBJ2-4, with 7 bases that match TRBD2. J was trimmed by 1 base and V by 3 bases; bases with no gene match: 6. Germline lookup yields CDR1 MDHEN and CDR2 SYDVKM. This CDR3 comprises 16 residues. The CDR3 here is CASSLWGGSAKNIQYF. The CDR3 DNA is TGTGCCAGCAGTTTGTGGGGGGGGTCGGCCAAAAACATTCAGTACTTC.

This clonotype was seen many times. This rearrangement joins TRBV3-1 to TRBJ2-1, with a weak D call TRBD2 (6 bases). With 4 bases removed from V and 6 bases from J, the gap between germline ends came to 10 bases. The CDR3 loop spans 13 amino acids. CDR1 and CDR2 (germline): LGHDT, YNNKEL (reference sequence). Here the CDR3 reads CASSRLALNEQFF. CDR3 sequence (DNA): TGTGCCAGCAGCCGTCTAGCGCTCAATGAGCAGTTCTTC.

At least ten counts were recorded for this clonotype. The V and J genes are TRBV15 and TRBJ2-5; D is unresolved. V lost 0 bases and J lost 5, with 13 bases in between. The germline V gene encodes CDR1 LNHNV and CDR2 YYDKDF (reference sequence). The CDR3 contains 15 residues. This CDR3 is CATSRDLLPSETQYF. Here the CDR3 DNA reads TGTGCCACCAGCAGAGATCTCCTCCCGTCGGAGACCCAGTACTTC.

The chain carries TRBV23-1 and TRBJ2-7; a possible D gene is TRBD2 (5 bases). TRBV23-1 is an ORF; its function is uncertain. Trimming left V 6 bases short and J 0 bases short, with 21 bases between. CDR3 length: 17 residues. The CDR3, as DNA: TGCGCCAGCAGGGACGCCCCGGCGGGCCCTGACTCCTACGAGCAGTACTTC. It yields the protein CASRDAPAGPDSYEQYF.

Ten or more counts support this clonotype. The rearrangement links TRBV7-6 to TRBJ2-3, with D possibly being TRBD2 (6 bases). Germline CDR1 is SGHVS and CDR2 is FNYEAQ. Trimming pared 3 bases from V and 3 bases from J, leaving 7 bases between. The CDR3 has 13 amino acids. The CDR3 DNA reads TGTGCCAGCAGCTTCCGGGGGACAGATACGCAGTATTTT. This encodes CASSFRGTDTQYF.

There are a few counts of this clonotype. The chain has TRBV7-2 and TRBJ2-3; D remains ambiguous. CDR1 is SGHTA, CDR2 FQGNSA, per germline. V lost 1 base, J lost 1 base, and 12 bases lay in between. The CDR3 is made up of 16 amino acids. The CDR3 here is CASSLGGNRGTDTQYF. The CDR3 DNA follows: TGTGCCAGCAGCTTAGGGGGTAATCGGGGCACAGATACGCAGTATTTT.

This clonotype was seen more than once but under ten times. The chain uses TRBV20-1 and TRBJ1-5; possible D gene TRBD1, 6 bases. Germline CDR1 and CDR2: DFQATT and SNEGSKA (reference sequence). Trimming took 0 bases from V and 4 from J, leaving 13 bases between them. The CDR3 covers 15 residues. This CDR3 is CSARDIQGRNQPQHF. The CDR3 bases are TGCAGTGCTAGAGATATACAGGGAAGGAATCAGCCCCAGCATTTT.

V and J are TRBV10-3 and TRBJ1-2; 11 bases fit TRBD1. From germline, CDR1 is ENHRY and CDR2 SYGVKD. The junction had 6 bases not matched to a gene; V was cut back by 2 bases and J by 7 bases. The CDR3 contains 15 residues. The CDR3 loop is CAISELGQGAGGYTF. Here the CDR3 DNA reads TGTGCCATCAGTGAGCTTGGACAGGGGGCTGGTGGCTACACCTTC.

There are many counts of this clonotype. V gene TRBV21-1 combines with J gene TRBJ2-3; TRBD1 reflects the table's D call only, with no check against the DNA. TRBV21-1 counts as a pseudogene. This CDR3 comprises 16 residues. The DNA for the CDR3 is TGTGCCAGCAGCTCTCGGGACACCCCATCGACAGATACGCAGTATTTT. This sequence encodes CASSSRDTPSTDTQYF.

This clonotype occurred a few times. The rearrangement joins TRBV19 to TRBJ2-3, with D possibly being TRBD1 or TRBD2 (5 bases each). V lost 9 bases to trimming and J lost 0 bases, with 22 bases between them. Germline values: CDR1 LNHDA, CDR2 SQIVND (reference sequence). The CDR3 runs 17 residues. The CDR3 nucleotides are TGTGCCAGCCCAGTTCGACGGGACCCGAGAAGCACAGATACGCAGTATTTT. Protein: CASPVRRDPRSTDTQYF.

The CDR3 bases are TGTGCCAGCAGACAACAACCGGGACAGGGCTCAGATACGCAGTATTTT. Translation: CASRQQPGQGSDTQYF. V gene TRBV7-2 combines with J gene TRBJ2-3, with 9 bases that match TRBD1. CDR1 and CDR2 (germline): SGHTA, FQGNSA. Trimming removed 6 bases from V and 4 bases from J; junction bases left unmatched: 11. This CDR3 contains 16 residues.

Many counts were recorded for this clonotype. The CDR3 nucleotides read TGTGCCTGGACCGGAACCACGAGAGATACGCAGTATTTT. Its translation: CAWTGTTRDTQYF. The V and J genes are TRBV30 and TRBJ2-3; D call uncertain. The germline V gene encodes CDR1 GTSNPN and CDR2 SVGIG (reference sequence). The CDR3 consists of 13 residues. Deletions cut 4 bases from V and 5 bases from J, with 13 bases between.

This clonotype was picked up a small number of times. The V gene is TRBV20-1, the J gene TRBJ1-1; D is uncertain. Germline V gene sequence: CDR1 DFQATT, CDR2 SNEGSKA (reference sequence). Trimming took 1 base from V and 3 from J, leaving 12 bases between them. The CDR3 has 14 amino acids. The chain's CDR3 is CSARGWVGHTEAFF. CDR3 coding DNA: TGCAGTGCTAGAGGGTGGGTAGGGCACACTGAAGCTTTCTTT.

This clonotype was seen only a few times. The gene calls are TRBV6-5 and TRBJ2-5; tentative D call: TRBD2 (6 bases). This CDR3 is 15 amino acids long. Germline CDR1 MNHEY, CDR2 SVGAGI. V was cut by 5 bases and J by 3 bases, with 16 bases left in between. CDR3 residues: CASSPRDSGKETQYF. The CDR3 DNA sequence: TGTGCCAGCAGTCCCCGCGATAGCGGCAAAGAGACCCAGTACTTC.

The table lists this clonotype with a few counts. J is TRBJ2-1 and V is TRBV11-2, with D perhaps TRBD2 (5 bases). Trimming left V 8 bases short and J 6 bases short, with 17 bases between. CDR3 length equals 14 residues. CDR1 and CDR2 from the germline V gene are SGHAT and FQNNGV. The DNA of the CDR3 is TGTGCCAGCGCCCTCGGCAGAGGGTTCAATGAGCAGTTCTTC. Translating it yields CASALGRGFNEQFF.

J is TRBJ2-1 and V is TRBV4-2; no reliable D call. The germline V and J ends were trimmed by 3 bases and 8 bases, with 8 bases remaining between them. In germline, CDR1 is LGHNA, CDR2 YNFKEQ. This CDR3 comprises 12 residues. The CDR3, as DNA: TGTGCCAGCAGCCATTATAAGGATGAGCAGTTCTTC. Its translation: CASSHYKDEQFF.

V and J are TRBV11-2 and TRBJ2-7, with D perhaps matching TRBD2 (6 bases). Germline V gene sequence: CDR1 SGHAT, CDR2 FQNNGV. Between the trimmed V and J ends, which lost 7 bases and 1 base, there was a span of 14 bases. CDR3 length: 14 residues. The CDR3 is CASTPFGGSYEQYF. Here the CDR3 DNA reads TGTGCCAGCACCCCCTTCGGGGGATCCTACGAGCAGTACTTC. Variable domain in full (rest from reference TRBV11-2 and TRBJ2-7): EAGVAQSPRYKIIEKRQSVAFWCNPISGHATLYWYQQILGQGPKLLIQFQNNGVVDDSQLPKDRFSAERLKGVDSTLKIQPAKLEDSAVYLCASTPFGGSYEQYFGPGTRLTVT.

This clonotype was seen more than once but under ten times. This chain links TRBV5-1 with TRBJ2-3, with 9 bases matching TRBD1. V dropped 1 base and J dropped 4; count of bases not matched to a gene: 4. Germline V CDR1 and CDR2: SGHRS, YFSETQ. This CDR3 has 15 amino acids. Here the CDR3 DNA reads TGCGCCAGCAGCTTGAGGACAGGGGAATCAGATACGCAGTATTTT. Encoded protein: CASSLRTGESDTQYF.

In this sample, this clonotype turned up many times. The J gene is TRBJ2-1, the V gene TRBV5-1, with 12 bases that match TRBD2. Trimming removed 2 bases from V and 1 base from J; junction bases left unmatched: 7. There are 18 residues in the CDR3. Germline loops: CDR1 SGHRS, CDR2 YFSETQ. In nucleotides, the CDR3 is TGCGCCAGCAGCTTCATCTGGACTAGCGGGAAATCCTACAATGAGCAGTTCTTC. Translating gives CASSFIWTSGKSYNEQFF.

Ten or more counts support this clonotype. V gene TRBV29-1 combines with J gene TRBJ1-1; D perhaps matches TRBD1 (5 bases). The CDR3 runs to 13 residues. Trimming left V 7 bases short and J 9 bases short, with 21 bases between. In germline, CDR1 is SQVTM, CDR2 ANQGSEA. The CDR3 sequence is CSAQNRGDGQAFF. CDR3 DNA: TGCAGCGCCCAGAATAGAGGGGACGGTCAAGCTTTCTTT.

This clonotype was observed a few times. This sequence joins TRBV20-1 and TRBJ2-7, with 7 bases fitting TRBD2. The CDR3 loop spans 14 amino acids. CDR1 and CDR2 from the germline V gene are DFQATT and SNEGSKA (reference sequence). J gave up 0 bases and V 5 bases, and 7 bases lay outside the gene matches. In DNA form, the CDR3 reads TGCAGTGCTGCCCCTAGCGGTCCCTCCTACGAGCAGTACTTC. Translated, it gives CSAAPSGPSYEQYF.